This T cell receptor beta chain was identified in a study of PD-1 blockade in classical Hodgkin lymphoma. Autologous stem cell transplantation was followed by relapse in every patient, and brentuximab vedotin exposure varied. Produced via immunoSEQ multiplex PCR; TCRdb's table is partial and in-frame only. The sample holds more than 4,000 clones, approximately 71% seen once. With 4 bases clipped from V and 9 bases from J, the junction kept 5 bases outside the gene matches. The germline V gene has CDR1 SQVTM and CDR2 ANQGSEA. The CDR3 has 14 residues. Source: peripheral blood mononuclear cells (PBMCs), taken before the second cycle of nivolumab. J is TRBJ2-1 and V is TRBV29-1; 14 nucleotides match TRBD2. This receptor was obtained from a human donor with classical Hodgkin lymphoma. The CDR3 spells CSVAGTSGSSEQFF. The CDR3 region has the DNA TGCAGCGTTGCCGGGACTAGCGGGAGTAGTGAGCAGTTCTTC.